The 20 T cell receptor beta chains below all came from one sample that was sequenced in a study of cytomegalovirus exposure and HLA in healthy donors (TCRdb year 2017). To prepare the library, the immunoSEQ multiplex PCR assay was applied. The multiplex PCR relied on a mix of 60 forward primers for TCR Vbeta segments and 13 reverse primers for TCR Jbeta segments. What TCRdb holds here is the immuneACCESS table cut down to in-frame rearrangements. Part of the clones is not present; checked against another copy, under half of the missing clones reflect an unresolved V gene, and the others are unexplained. In this sample the table shows about 110,000 clones, around three quarters of which occur a single time. Of the sample, more than 6% falls within the top ten clones. Sequencing was carried out using PBMCs. These receptors were collected from a woman between 45 and 65 years old in good health and CMV-seropositive.

This clone was observed a handful of times. The J gene is TRBJ2-7, the V gene TRBV11-1; D is uncertain. CDR1 SGHAT and CDR2 FQDESV come from the germline V gene (reference sequence). V gave up 1 base and J gave up 6 bases, with 7 bases separating them. CDR3 size: 12 residues. CDR3 nucleotides: TGTGCCAGCAGCTTAGGGTACGGCGAGCAGTACTTC. It encodes CASSLGYGEQYF. Full variable domain (missing parts from reference TRBV11-1 and TRBJ2-7): EAEVAQSPRYKITEKSQAVAFWCDPISGHATLYWYRQILGQGPELLVQFQDESVVDDSQLPKDRFSAERLKGVDSTLKIQPAELGDSAMYLCASSLGYGEQYFGPGTRLTVT.

V and J are TRBV27 and TRBJ1-1; weak D call: TRBD1 (6 bases). V lost 6 bases, J lost 4 bases, and 6 bases lay in between. This CDR3 region has 11 residues. CDR1 and CDR2 (germline): MNHEY, SMNVEV (reference sequence). The chain's CDR3 is CASRQGTEAFF. The CDR3 bases are TGTGCCAGCAGACAGGGCACTGAAGCTTTCTTT.

The chain employs TRBV9 and TRBJ1-3; no clear D. V was cut by 0 bases and J by 3 bases, with 7 bases left in between. Germline CDR1 SGDLS, CDR2 YYNGEE. CDR3 length: 14 residues. The CDR3 sequence: CASSVGGGGNTIYF. CDR3 sequence (DNA): TGTGCCAGCAGCGTAGGGGGAGGTGGAAACACCATATATTTT.

V gene TRBV5-1 combines with J gene TRBJ1-1, with D possibly matching TRBD1 (6 bases). Deletions cut 3 bases from V and 0 bases from J, with 15 bases between. There are 16 residues in the CDR3. The germline V gene encodes CDR1 SGHRS and CDR2 YFSETQ. This chain's CDR3 is CASSSVRDTMNTEAFF. The CDR3 DNA reads as TGCGCCAGCAGCTCCGTAAGGGACACTATGAACACTGAAGCTTTCTTT.

The chain joins TRBV4-3 to TRBJ2-1; tentatively, D is TRBD2 (7 bases). There are 17 residues in the CDR3. In germline, CDR1 is LGHNA, CDR2 YSLEER. Trimming took 0 bases from V and 5 from J, leaving 17 bases between them. In nucleotides, the CDR3 is TGCGCCAGCAGCCAAGATCTCGGGGGCGCGGGGGACAATGAGCAGTTCTTC. Translated: CASSQDLGGAGDNEQFF.

The chain employs TRBV7-3 and TRBJ2-1, with D possibly being TRBD1 (6 bases). The CDR3 runs to 14 residues. Trimming took 2 bases from V and 9 from J, leaving 14 bases between them. Germline V lookup: CDR1 SGHTA, CDR2 FQGTGA. CDR3 sequence (DNA): TGTGCCAGCAGCTTATTTCCAGGGGCGAGTGAGCAGTTCTTC. Translation gives CASSLFPGASEQFF.

This chain links TRBV7-2 with TRBJ2-1; no clear D. The CDR3 length is 16 residues. Per the germline V gene, CDR1 is SGHTA and CDR2 is FQGNSA. Between the trimmed V and J ends, which lost 0 bases and 0 bases, there was a span of 9 bases. The CDR3 DNA sequence: TGTGCCAGCAGCTTAGCGACTTATAGCTCCTACAATGAGCAGTTCTTC. Translating it yields CASSLATYSSYNEQFF.

On this clone itself: The germline gene is not matched at one end of the junction; a read error may be the cause. V and J are TRBV7-8 and TRBJ2-1; 10 nucleotides line up with TRBD2. CDR3 length: 17 amino acids. Germline CDR1 and CDR2: SGHVS and FQNEAQ. Here the CDR3 DNA reads TGTGCCAGCAGCCACCTTCTAGCGGGAGCCGGATACAATGGGCAGTTCTTC. Protein: CASSHLLAGAGYNGQFF. The full variable domain, rest sourced from reference TRBV7-8 and TRBJ2-1, is GAGVSQSPRYKVAKRGQDVALRCDPISGHVSLFWYQQALGQGPEFLTYFQNEAQLDKSGLPSDRFFAERPEGSVSTLKIQRTQQEDSAVYLCASSHLLAGAGYNGQFFGPGTRLTVL.

The chain couples TRBV19 to TRBJ1-1; D not resolved. With 4 bases removed from V and 0 bases from J, the gap between germline ends came to 12 bases. Germline-derived CDR1 and CDR2 are LNHDA and SQIVND (reference sequence). The CDR3 length is 15 residues. CDR3 loop: CASSTQTRMNTEAFF. CDR3 DNA sequence: TGTGCCAGTAGTACCCAAACGCGCATGAACACTGAAGCTTTCTTT.

The CDR3 reads CASSVEGGGADTQYF. The CDR3, as DNA: TGTGCCAGCAGCGTAGAAGGCGGGGGCGCAGATACGCAGTATTTT. The chain employs TRBV9 and TRBJ2-3; D is perhaps TRBD2 (7 bases). Trimming removed 0 bases at V and 4 bases at J, with 12 bases between. Looked up from germline, CDR1 is SGDLS and CDR2 is YYNGEE. The CDR3 is made up of 15 amino acids. The entire variable domain, with the rest obtained from reference TRBV9 and TRBJ2-3, is as follows: DSGVTQTPKHLITATGQRVTLRCSPRSGDLSVYWYQQSLDQGLQFLIQYYNGEERAKGNILERFSAQQFPDLHSELNLSSLELGDSALYFCASSVEGGGADTQYFGPGTRLTVL.

This chain links TRBV7-2 with TRBJ2-3, with D possibly TRBD2 on 6 matching bases. Trimming removed 5 bases from V and 2 bases from J, with 23 bases in between. This CDR3 region has 18 residues. Germline assignment: CDR1 SGHTA and CDR2 FQGNSA. CDR3 loop: CASSVRPLSGDSTDTQYF. DNA of the CDR3: TGTGCCAGCAGCGTTAGGCCCCTTAGCGGAGATTCCACAGATACGCAGTATTTT.

There are a few counts of this clone. V gene TRBV9 combines with J gene TRBJ1-3; no reliable D call. The CDR3 covers 13 residues. The germline CDR1 and CDR2 sequences are SGDLS and YYNGEE. Trimming took off 4 bases at V and 4 bases at J, with 9 bases between the two ends. CDR3 loop: CASSLSPGNTIYF. In DNA form, the CDR3 reads TGTGCCAGCAGCCTTAGTCCGGGAAACACCATATATTTT. The entire variable domain, with the rest obtained from reference TRBV9 and TRBJ1-3, is as follows: DSGVTQTPKHLITATGQRVTLRCSPRSGDLSVYWYQQSLDQGLQFLIQYYNGEERAKGNILERFSAQQFPDLHSELNLSSLELGDSALYFCASSLSPGNTIYFGEGSWLTVV.

In this sample, this clone turned up a few times. Written as DNA, the CDR3 is TGTGCCAGCAGCTTAGGAGGGGGCGATGGCTATGGCTACACCTTC. It is translated as CASSLGGGDGYGYTF. The chain joins TRBV7-2 to TRBJ1-2; 7 positions match TRBD1. The V and J ends lost 1 base and 4 bases, in that order; junction bases with no gene match: 6. Germline V gene sequence: CDR1 SGHTA, CDR2 FQGNSA. This CDR3 spans 15 amino acids.

This clone came up a few times. The chain carries TRBV11-2 and TRBJ1-1; 9 bases match TRBD1. Germline trimming cut 4 bases from V and 11 bases from J; bases unmatched to any gene: 11. The CDR3 runs to 14 residues. Germline assignment: CDR1 SGHAT and CDR2 FQNNGV. The CDR3 DNA reads as TGTGCCAGCAGCTCCCAGGGACAGGGCGCCTTGGCTTTCTTT. Protein sequence: CASSSQGQGALAFF.

The V and J genes are TRBV28 and TRBJ2-7, with 7 bases lining up with TRBD2. Germline CDR1 MDHEN, CDR2 SYDVKM. The CDR3 consists of 13 residues. The junction had 8 bases not matched to a gene; V was cut back by 5 bases and J by 7 bases. CDR3 loop: CASSLGGRKEQYF. The CDR3 DNA follows: TGTGCCAGCAGTCTGGGGGGGAGGAAGGAGCAGTACTTC.

The rearrangement links TRBV7-8 to TRBJ2-1; TRBD2 might be the D (6 bases). V was clipped by 4 bases and J by 6 bases, with 10 bases between them. CDR3 length: 13 residues. Germline assignment: CDR1 SGHVS and CDR2 FQNEAQ. In DNA, the CDR3 is TGTGCCAGCAGCTCCCTGACTAGCAATGAGCAGTTCTTC. Encoded protein: CASSSLTSNEQFF. Complete variable domain (other parts from reference TRBV7-8 and TRBJ2-1): GAGVSQSPRYKVAKRGQDVALRCDPISGHVSLFWYQQALGQGPEFLTYFQNEAQLDKSGLPSDRFFAERPEGSVSTLKIQRTQQEDSAVYLCASSSLTSNEQFFGPGTRLTVL.

A few counts support this clone. The chain couples TRBV10-3 to TRBJ2-3; D perhaps matches TRBD1 (7 bases). In germline, CDR1 is ENHRY, CDR2 SYGVKD. CDR3 size: 15 residues. The V and J ends lost 0 bases and 3 bases respectively, with 10 bases between them. The CDR3 DNA reads TGTGCCATCAGTGAGTCCCAGGGGGGAACAGATACGCAGTATTTT. Translation: CAISESQGGTDTQYF.

This clone has just one count. The CDR3: CASSFRTGGVGELFF. The CDR3 DNA follows: TGTGCCAGCAGCTTTCGGACAGGGGGTGTCGGGGAGCTGTTTTTT. The V gene is TRBV7-3, the J gene TRBJ2-2; 10 nucleotides align to TRBD1. The CDR3 has 15 amino acids. Trimming removed 3 bases from V and 7 bases from J; junction bases left unmatched: 5. CDR1 and CDR2 from the germline V gene are SGHTA and FQGTGA.

This clone has only one observation. The chain links TRBV6-1 to TRBJ1-1; 8 bases align to TRBD1. The CDR3 spans 14 residues. J was trimmed by 2 bases and V by 6 bases; bases with no gene match: 5. The germline V gene has CDR1 MNHNS and CDR2 SASEGT. The CDR3 protein is CASSADRGNTEAFF. CDR3 in DNA: TGTGCCAGCAGCGCTGACAGGGGAAACACTGAAGCTTTCTTT.

This clone was observed a handful of times. This chain uses TRBV27 with TRBJ1-5; unclear D gene. This CDR3 has 13 amino acids. Looked up from germline, CDR1 is MNHEY and CDR2 is SMNVEV (reference sequence). Deletions cut 3 bases from V and 5 bases from J, with 8 bases between. The chain's CDR3 is CASSFSADQPQHF. CDR3 in DNA: TGTGCCAGCAGTTTCAGCGCCGATCAGCCCCAGCATTTT.